This TCR beta chain was sequenced in a study of PD-L1 blockade in urothelial cancer. Study-wide background: Prior exposure to chemotherapy in patients amounted to 0 to 3 regimens received.

TCRdb's table, derived via immunoSEQ multiplex PCR, lists solely in-frame clones and lacks some. The table has about 35,000 clones, approximately 34% seen once. The CDR3 is 14 residues long. In germline, CDR1 is SGHRS, CDR2 YFSETQ. Trimming left V 0 bases short and J 1 base short, with 7 bases between. Sample: tumor tissue, taken before atezolizumab (anti-PD-L1) treatment. The chain has TRBV5-1 and TRBJ1-1; D is unclear. This sequence was found in a man aged 55 to 69 with urothelial cancer. Here the CDR3 reads CASSLGAPNTEAFF. CDR3 DNA: TGCGCCAGCAGCTTGGGGGCACCGAACACTGAAGCTTTCTTT.